This record covers a single T cell receptor (beta chain). This sample is drawn from a study of cytomegalovirus exposure and HLA in healthy donors. V lost 2 bases and J lost 3, with 5 bases in between. The CDR3 is 13 amino acids. Looked up from germline, CDR1 is SGHAT and CDR2 is FQNNGV. The data were produced by immunoSEQ multiplex PCR, yet TCRdb's version contains in-frame clones alone and is incomplete. Found here are approximately 280,000 clones, around 89% of them singletons; the top ten hold about 0.99%. This TCR was sampled from a woman aged 18-30 years in good health and CMV-seronegative. Sequencing used PBMCs. This rearrangement joins TRBV11-2 to TRBJ2-1; D ambiguous. The CDR3 loop reads CASSLRGYNEQFF. CDR3 bases: TGTGCCAGCAGCTTAAGAGGCTACAATGAGCAGTTCTTC.